This T cell receptor beta chain comes out of a study of neoadjuvant anti-PD-1 for oral cavity cancer. Study-wide background: Most patients had three to four biweekly doses of 3 mg/kg nivolumab before resection. Patients without progression got a fourth dose around day 43.

Of note for this clone: What it recognizes is unknown.

Overall study findings and caveats: TCR analyses covered only a few patients per response group.

Clones were read by immunoSEQ multiplex PCR, and TCRdb kept only the in-frame ones, dropping some. The sample records fewer than 90,000 clones, roughly four fifths being singletons. The source was PBMCs, collected before nivolumab (anti-PD-1) treatment. This clonotype was obtained from a person aged 35 to 85 with oral cavity squamous cell carcinoma.

For the CDR3, the DNA is TGTGCCAGCAGCGAGGGGGGACCCACCCCAGATACGCAGTATTTT. Protein product: CASSEGGPTPDTQYF. This sequence joins TRBV9 and TRBJ2-3; D tentatively fits TRBD1 or TRBD2 (6 bases each). The germline V and J ends were trimmed by 3 bases and 4 bases, with 15 bases remaining between them. The CDR3 covers 15 residues. Germline lookup yields CDR1 SGDLS and CDR2 YYNGEE.